The entry that follows covers one T cell receptor (beta chain) sequence. The CDR3 covers 16 residues. V dropped 0 bases and J dropped 2; count of bases not matched to a gene: 4. Germline CDR1 reads ENHRY; CDR2 reads SYGVKD. In the authors' workflow: Estimation of nucleated cell counts relied on the amplification of reference gene primers. The method was immunoSEQ multiplex PCR; TCRdb's version includes in-frame clones alone and lacks a portion of them. Clonal size and the V and J genes are those of that table, whereas D and trimming came from the DNA. Here the sample spans under 300,000 clones, 82% being singletons. The entry originates in a study of blood T cell repertoires in COVID-19. The wider study: T cells, B-cell-depleted T cells, or PBMCs supplied cDNA or gDNA.

The TCR comes from an elderly woman with active or convalescent COVID-19. The chain combines TRBV10-3 with TRBJ1-5; 7 positions match TRBD1. Input material: peripheral blood. The CDR3 DNA follows: TGTGCCATCAGTGAGTCTGGGGGGACAGGCAATCAGCCCCAGCATTTT. Translating it yields CAISESGGTGNQPQHF.